Listed here are 32 T cell receptor beta chains from one sample, sequenced in a study of shared clonotypes between healthy human individuals. Sequenced by immunoSEQ multiplex PCR; TCRdb stores in-frame clones only, minus some. In the table there are about 110,000 clones, 68% of which are singletons. Material for sequencing was memory CD8+ T cells sorted from blood. As for subset: CD45RO+ cells pooled with CCR7-negative TemRA cells. These TCRs come from a woman younger than 45 in good health.

This clone was seen more than once but under ten times. V and J are TRBV9 and TRBJ2-1; no clear D gene. Germline V CDR1 and CDR2: SGDLS, YYNGEE. The CDR3 is made up of 15 amino acids. The germline V and J ends were trimmed by 0 bases and 3 bases, with 10 bases remaining between them. The CDR3 loop reads CASSVAGDLYNEQFF. The CDR3 DNA is TGTGCCAGCAGCGTAGCTGGAGATCTCTACAATGAGCAGTTCTTC. The complete variable domain, with remaining parts taken from reference TRBV9 and TRBJ2-1, reads DSGVTQTPKHLITATGQRVTLRCSPRSGDLSVYWYQQSLDQGLQFLIQYYNGEERAKGNILERFSAQQFPDLHSELNLSSLELGDSALYFCASSVAGDLYNEQFFGPGTRLTVL.

This chain links TRBV19 with TRBJ1-5; 7 bases fit TRBD1. The V and J ends lost 3 bases and 3 bases, in that order; junction bases with no gene match: 5. The CDR3 sequence is 15 residues long. CDR1 and CDR2 from the germline V gene are LNHDA and SQIVND (reference sequence). The CDR3 DNA sequence: TGTGCCAGTAGTATGGGACAGTGGAACAATCAGCCCCAGCATTTT. This codes for CASSMGQWNNQPQHF.

This clone appeared a single time. This chain links TRBV11-2 with TRBJ2-7, with 11 nucleotides matching TRBD2. This CDR3 has 17 amino acids. J gave up 0 bases and V 5 bases, and 9 bases lay outside the gene matches. Germline values: CDR1 SGHAT, CDR2 FQNNGV. Here the CDR3 reads CASSLAIGLAGSYEQYF. Written as DNA, the CDR3 is TGTGCCAGCAGCCTCGCAATAGGACTAGCGGGCTCCTACGAGCAGTACTTC.

The rearrangement joins TRBV9 to TRBJ2-7, with D unclear. Germline V gene sequence: CDR1 SGDLS, CDR2 YYNGEE. This CDR3 spans 15 amino acids. Trimming removed 0 bases from V and 5 bases from J, with 15 bases in between. The CDR3 loop reads CASSVATSTDHEQYF. CDR3 nucleotide sequence: TGTGCCAGCAGCGTAGCTACCTCGACCGACCACGAGCAGTACTTC.

The V gene is TRBV4-2, the J gene TRBJ2-3; the match to TRBD2 covers 8 bases. The CDR3 is 14 residues long. In germline, CDR1 is LGHNA, CDR2 YNFKEQ. J gave up 4 bases and V 3 bases, and 3 bases lay outside the gene matches. The CDR3 loop reads CASSHGTSADTQYF. CDR3 bases: TGTGCCAGCAGCCATGGGACTAGTGCAGATACGCAGTATTTT.

J is TRBJ2-7 and V is TRBV7-9, with a tentative D call TRBD2 (6 bases). Germline loops: CDR1 SEHNR, CDR2 FQNEAQ (reference sequence). Trimming cost V 5 bases and J 9 bases, with 23 bases left between them. The CDR3 consists of 15 residues. CDR3 loop: CASSPGLASSAAQYF. Here the CDR3 DNA reads TGTGCCAGCAGCCCAGGGCTAGCGAGTAGTGCGGCGCAGTACTTC. Drawing the rest from reference TRBV7-9 and TRBJ2-7, the complete variable domain is DTGVSQNPRHKITKRGQNVTFRCDPISEHNRLYWYRQTLGQGPEFLTYFQNEAQLEKSRLLSDRFSAERPKGSFSTLEIQRTEQGDSAMYLCASSPGLASSAAQYFGPGTRLTVT.

The CDR3 region is CASSFYSGNEQFF. The CDR3 bases are TGTGCCAGTAGTTTCTACAGCGGGAATGAGCAGTTCTTC. J is TRBJ2-1 and V is TRBV19; tentatively, D is TRBD2 (6 bases). The CDR3 extends over 13 amino acids. V dropped 5 bases and J dropped 7 bases, with 12 bases sitting between them. The germline V gene encodes CDR1 LNHDA and CDR2 SQIVND (reference sequence).

This clone was observed many times. The genes are TRBV11-2 and TRBJ2-1; D is unclear. CDR3 size: 18 residues. Germline V gene data show CDR1 as SGHAT and CDR2 as FQNNGV. V lost 0 bases to trimming and J lost 0 bases, with 15 bases between them. CDR3: CASSLEVGLPPSYNEQFF. For the CDR3, the DNA is TGTGCCAGCAGCTTAGAAGTTGGTCTCCCCCCCTCCTACAATGAGCAGTTCTTC.

CDR3 residues: CASTPGGRIHHEQYF. In DNA, the CDR3 is TGTGCCAGCACCCCAGGGGGGCGAATTCACCACGAGCAGTACTTC. The V gene is TRBV28, the J gene TRBJ2-7; weak D call: TRBD1 (7 bases). The V gene lost 7 bases and the J gene lost 5 bases, with 21 bases spanning the gap. The germline CDR1 and CDR2 sequences are MDHEN and SYDVKM. The CDR3 is made up of 15 amino acids.

The chain recombines TRBV7-9 with TRBJ2-3; D not resolved. The CDR3 is 11 residues long. Trimming left V 6 bases short and J 3 bases short, with 4 bases between. In germline, CDR1 is SEHNR, CDR2 FQNEAQ (reference sequence). For the CDR3, the DNA is TGTGCCAGCAGTTGGACAGATACGCAGTATTTT. Amino acid sequence: CASSWTDTQYF.

The J gene is TRBJ2-1, the V gene TRBV28; 10 bases line up with TRBD2. The CDR3 totals 16 residues. Germline V gene lookup returns CDR1 MDHEN and CDR2 SYDVKM. J was trimmed by 1 base and V by 8 bases; bases with no gene match: 8. DNA for the CDR3: TGTGCCAGCGCCAGAGCGGGAGGGACTTCCTACAATGAGCAGTTCTTC. The encoded protein is CASARAGGTSYNEQFF.

This chain links TRBV28 with TRBJ2-7; D gene uncertain. This CDR3 contains 13 residues. Trimming removed 6 bases from V and 6 bases from J, with 15 bases in between. CDR1 is MDHEN and CDR2 is SYDVKM in the germline V gene. The CDR3 DNA is TGTGCCAGCAGCCAGTCGGCTATCTCCGAGCAGTACTTC. This translates into CASSQSAISEQYF.

This clone was seen a handful of times. The chain carries TRBV2 and TRBJ1-1, with TRBD1 matching over 9 bases. The CDR3 is 15 residues long. CDR1 SNHLY and CDR2 FYNNEI come from the germline V gene. V was clipped by 5 bases and J by 0 bases; unmatched bases: 4. DNA for the CDR3: TGTGCCAGCAGTCCAACAGGGGGCTTGAACACTGAAGCTTTCTTT. It yields the protein CASSPTGGLNTEAFF.

The chain couples TRBV7-8 to TRBJ2-7; D is possibly TRBD2 (5 bases). Germline values: CDR1 SGHVS, CDR2 FQNEAQ. The CDR3 loop spans 14 amino acids. With 6 bases removed from V and 2 bases from J, the gap between germline ends came to 14 bases. CDR3 sequence: CASRPFTGAYEQYF. CDR3 sequence (DNA): TGTGCCAGCAGACCCTTCACCGGGGCCTACGAGCAGTACTTC.

V gene TRBV4-2 combines with J gene TRBJ1-4, with a possible D match to TRBD1 (5 bases). Deletions cut 0 bases from V and 5 bases from J, with 10 bases between. This CDR3 comprises 15 residues. CDR1 is LGHNA and CDR2 is YNFKEQ in the germline V gene. The CDR3 loop is CASSQELGLNEKLFF. CDR3 coding DNA: TGTGCCAGCAGCCAAGAATTGGGACTCAATGAAAAACTGTTTTTT.

The chain carries TRBV25-1 and TRBJ2-1, with TRBD2 identical over 7 bases. Germline-derived CDR1 and CDR2 are MGHDK and SYGVNS. The CDR3 spans 16 residues. V lost 6 bases to trimming and J lost 1 base; unmatched junction nucleotides: 9. This CDR3 reads CASSATRLASYNEQFF. The CDR3 DNA reads TGTGCCAGCAGCGCAACCCGACTAGCTTCCTACAATGAGCAGTTCTTC.

This clone was picked up one time. The chain links TRBV29-1 to TRBJ2-5; D is undetermined. The CDR3 spans 10 residues. Germline loops: CDR1 SQVTM, CDR2 ANQGSEA. Trimming shortened V by 5 bases and J by 9 bases, and 10 bases separated the two germline ends. The CDR3 nucleotides are TGCAGCGTTTTCCCGGGTTCCCAGTACTTC. Translation gives CSVFPGSQYF.

The chain is built from TRBV27 and TRBJ2-1; D remains ambiguous. The length of the CDR3 is 12 residues. V lost 2 bases to trimming and J lost 10 bases, with 9 bases between them. Germline V gene lookup returns CDR1 MNHEY and CDR2 SMNVEV (reference sequence). The CDR3 spells CASSLTGREQFF. CDR3 nucleotides: TGTGCCAGCAGTTTAACCGGGCGGGAGCAGTTCTTC.

The J gene is TRBJ2-7, the V gene TRBV30; a weak D match, TRBD2 (7 bases). The CDR3 totals 13 residues. V was clipped by 3 bases and J by 5 bases, with 14 bases between them. Per germline, CDR1 GTSNPN and CDR2 SVGIG (reference sequence). The CDR3 loop is CAWSLGGGHEQYF. The CDR3 coding sequence is TGTGCCTGGAGCCTAGGGGGAGGGCACGAGCAGTACTTC.

The rearrangement uses TRBV7-9 and TRBJ2-2, with 9 bases aligning to TRBD1. The germline V gene has CDR1 SEHNR and CDR2 FQNEAQ (reference sequence). V trimming: 1 base; J trimming: 3 bases; junction bases outside the gene matches: 0. CDR3 length equals 15 residues. This CDR3 is CASSLGTGDTGELFF. CDR3 DNA sequence: TGTGCCAGCAGCTTAGGGACAGGGGACACCGGGGAGCTGTTTTTT.

This clone occurred many times. V gene TRBV18 combines with J gene TRBJ2-1; 10 bases are shared with TRBD2. V shed 3 bases and J 8 bases; nucleotides not matched to a gene: 7. The CDR3 runs to 15 residues. Looked up from germline, CDR1 is KGHSH and CDR2 is LQKENI. CDR3 DNA sequence: TGTGCCAGCTCACCGGGGTCTAGCGGGAGTTATGAGCAGTTCTTC. It codes for CASSPGSSGSYEQFF.

The chain uses TRBV4-1 and TRBJ1-5; D uncertain. V shed 4 bases and J shed 5 bases, with 12 bases lying between them. Per germline, CDR1 MGHRA and CDR2 YSYEKL. The CDR3 runs to 14 residues. The CDR3 DNA reads as TGCGCCAGCAGCCTATTGGCAGGCGATCAGCCCCAGCATTTT. Translated, it gives CASSLLAGDQPQHF.

The CDR3 nucleotides read TGTGCCAGCACGTTTGTAACGTATGGCTACACCTTC. This encodes CASTFVTYGYTF. The chain uses TRBV2 and TRBJ1-2; D unresolved. Between the trimmed V and J ends, which lost 7 bases and 5 bases, there was a span of 11 bases. CDR1 and CDR2 (germline): SNHLY, FYNNEI. The CDR3 is 12 amino acids.

The rearrangement joins TRBV28 to TRBJ1-5; D is ambiguous. CDR1 is MDHEN and CDR2 is SYDVKM in the germline V gene. V was shortened by 3 bases and J by 0 bases, with 15 bases between the two germline ends. The CDR3 extends over 17 amino acids. CDR3 residues: CASSFLHGQYSNQPQHF. The CDR3 DNA is TGTGCCAGCAGTTTTTTGCATGGGCAGTATAGCAATCAGCCCCAGCATTTT.

This rearrangement joins TRBV13 to TRBJ2-7, with no clear D. V gave up 5 bases and J gave up 7 bases, with 15 bases separating them. Germline loops: CDR1 PRHDT, CDR2 FYEKMQ (reference sequence). There are 13 residues in the CDR3. The CDR3 is CASSPNPPGEQYF. The CDR3 bases are TGTGCCAGCAGCCCCAACCCCCCCGGGGAGCAGTACTTC.

V is TRBV7-2 and J is TRBJ2-3, with TRBD2 identical over 8 bases. J was trimmed by 4 bases and V by 1 base; bases with no gene match: 10. The germline V gene has CDR1 SGHTA and CDR2 FQGNSA. The CDR3 loop spans 17 amino acids. Here the CDR3 reads CASSLDLAGGPPDTQYF. DNA of the CDR3: TGTGCCAGCAGCTTAGATCTCGCGGGAGGCCCCCCAGATACGCAGTATTTT.

This chain joins TRBV28 and TRBJ2-5; D remains ambiguous. The DNA end favors TRBJ2-7, so the J call may be wrong. Germline V gives CDR1 MDHEN, CDR2 SYDVKM. The CDR3 extends over 11 amino acids. DNA for the CDR3: TGTGCCAGCAGTTCCCCCCGCGAGCAGTACTTC. This gives the protein CASSSPREQYF.

This chain joins TRBV6-4 and TRBJ2-3, with D possibly being TRBD2 (5 bases). The CDR3 is 14 amino acids. Per the germline V gene, CDR1 is MRHNA and CDR2 is SNTAGT. Trimming pared 2 bases from V and 0 bases from J, leaving 6 bases between. The CDR3 loop is CASSDEGSTDTQYF. The CDR3 coding sequence is TGTGCCAGCAGTGACGAGGGTAGCACAGATACGCAGTATTTT.

The V and J genes are TRBV18 and TRBJ2-1; tentatively, D is TRBD2 (6 bases). Germline CDR1 and CDR2: KGHSH and LQKENI. The CDR3 runs 14 residues. V shed 0 bases and J shed 6 bases, with 9 bases lying between them. The CDR3 DNA sequence: TGTGCCAGCTCACCACCTTCGGGGGTCAATGAGCAGTTCTTC. Its protein is CASSPPSGVNEQFF.

V and J are TRBV5-6 and TRBJ2-7; D is uncertain. Trimming took off 5 bases at V and 2 bases at J, with 14 bases between the two ends. The CDR3 consists of 14 residues. Germline CDR1 is SGHDT and CDR2 is YYEEEE. CDR3 bases: TGTGCCAGCAGGCCGTCTTTGGGCCCCTACGAGCAGTACTTC. Residues: CASRPSLGPYEQYF.

The chain recombines TRBV4-2 with TRBJ2-7; weak D call: TRBD2 (5 bases). Germline assignment: CDR1 LGHNA and CDR2 YNFKEQ. This CDR3 contains 23 residues. V lost 0 bases, J lost 5 bases, and 38 bases lay in between. CDR3 sequence: CASSQDPATPVSLRLGGPHEQYF. CDR3 sequence (DNA): TGTGCCAGCAGCCAAGATCCGGCTACCCCGGTTTCCCTCCGCCTAGGAGGACCGCACGAGCAGTACTTC.

This clone was recorded many times. V and J are TRBV6-1 and TRBJ1-5; 7 bases map to TRBD1. Trimming took 7 bases from V and 4 from J; bases not matched to a gene: 7. CDR3 length equals 14 residues. Germline assignment: CDR1 MNHNS and CDR2 SASEGT. CDR3 amino acids: CASKGDSPNQPQHF. The CDR3 DNA reads TGTGCCAGCAAAGGGGACAGTCCAAATCAGCCCCAGCATTTT.